One sample yielded the 14 T cell receptor beta chains listed below, sequenced in a study of blood T cell repertoires in COVID-19 (dated by TCRdb to the early 2020s). The method was the immunoSEQ multiplex PCR assay. Not all clones reach the TCRdb copy of this immuneACCESS table, which keeps in-frame sequences only. Checked studies attribute under half of the gap to unresolved V genes and leave the rest unexplained. The sample table records about 100,000 clones; 80% of these occur just once. Clones ranked in the top ten supply about 12% of the sample. The material sequenced was peripheral blood. These receptors all come from a woman in her seventies with acute or convalescent COVID-19.

V gene TRBV7-8 combines with J gene TRBJ2-6; tentative D call: TRBD1 (6 bases). This CDR3 is built from 17 residues. Germline V gives CDR1 SGHVS, CDR2 FQNEAQ. V lost 5 bases and J 0 bases, leaving 14 bases between the germline ends. CDR3 DNA sequence: TGTGCCAGCAGCCCGACCAGGGGATTCTCTGGGGCCAACGTCCTGACTTTC. Encoded protein: CASSPTRGFSGANVLTF.

The chain carries TRBV10-3 and TRBJ1-1; D might be TRBD1 (5 bases). This CDR3 has 11 amino acids. Germline V CDR1 and CDR2: ENHRY, SYGVKD. Trimming cost V 11 bases and J 1 base, with 8 bases left between them. CDR3 sequence (DNA): TGTGCCGCAAGGGGGAACACTGAAGCTTTCTTT. Translation gives CAARGNTEAFF.

This clone occurred once. This sequence joins TRBV25-1 and TRBJ1-4; D uncertain. CDR1 is MGHDK, CDR2 SYGVNS, per germline. Trimming removed 3 bases at V and 8 bases at J, with 16 bases between. This CDR3 has 15 amino acids. The CDR3 loop is CASSDLQEGREKLFF. The CDR3 DNA is TGTGCCAGCAGTGATCTGCAAGAGGGTAGAGAAAAACTGTTTTTT. The full variable domain, with the rest looked up from reference TRBV25-1 and TRBJ1-4, is EADIYQTPRYLVIGTGKKITLECSQTMGHDKMYWYQQDPGMELHLIHYSYGVNSTEKGDLSSESTVSRIRTEHFPLTLESARPSHTSQYLCASSDLQEGREKLFFGSGTQLSVL.

By proportion, this clone is medium-sized (0.01 to 0.1%). CDR3 sequence: CAWSDGQADTEAFF. The DNA of the CDR3 is TGTGCCTGGAGTGACGGACAGGCGGACACTGAAGCTTTCTTT. The chain recombines TRBV30 with TRBJ1-1; the match to TRBD1 covers 7 bases. The CDR3 runs 14 residues. After removal of 1 base from V and 3 bases from J, the junction contained 5 bases not matched to a gene. Germline assignment: CDR1 GTSNPN and CDR2 SVGIG (reference sequence).

The chain combines TRBV11-2 with TRBJ1-1; no clear D. Germline V gene data show CDR1 as SGHAT and CDR2 as FQNNGV. V lost 3 bases, J lost 11 bases, and 10 bases lay in between. The CDR3 has 11 amino acids. The CDR3 region is CASSLLAVAFF. The CDR3 DNA reads as TGTGCCAGCAGCTTGTTAGCGGTGGCTTTCTTT.

The chain employs TRBV9 and TRBJ2-5; 14 bases are shared with TRBD2. V lost 3 bases and J lost 4; bases outside the gene matches: 5. The CDR3 loop spans 16 amino acids. The germline CDR1 and CDR2 sequences are SGDLS and YYNGEE. CDR3 sequence reads: CASSAGGLAGAETQYF. Here the CDR3 DNA reads TGTGCCAGCAGCGCGGGGGGACTAGCGGGGGCAGAGACCCAGTACTTC. Looking up the rest from reference TRBV9 and TRBJ2-5 gives the full variable domain: DSGVTQTPKHLITATGQRVTLRCSPRSGDLSVYWYQQSLDQGLQFLIQYYNGEERAKGNILERFSAQQFPDLHSELNLSSLELGDSALYFCASSAGGLAGAETQYFGPGTRLLVL.

The chain links TRBV6-5 to TRBJ1-1, with D uncertain. The germline V and J ends were trimmed by 6 bases and 0 bases, with 8 bases remaining between them. This CDR3 is built from 13 residues. Germline lookup yields CDR1 MNHEY and CDR2 SVGAGI. The DNA of the CDR3 is TGTGCCAGCAGACCAAGCCTGAACACTGAAGCTTTCTTT. This codes for CASRPSLNTEAFF.

V is TRBV27 and J is TRBJ2-3, with D possibly being TRBD1 (5 bases). This CDR3 comprises 14 residues. Per the germline V gene, CDR1 is MNHEY and CDR2 is SMNVEV (reference sequence). V shed 3 bases and J shed 1 base, with 8 bases lying between them. The CDR3 nucleotides are TGTGCCAGCAGTTTCGACAGTGGCACAGATACGCAGTATTTT. It yields the protein CASSFDSGTDTQYF.

The chain is built from TRBV7-8 and TRBJ1-4; D is ambiguous. The CDR3 totals 12 residues. The germline CDR1 and CDR2 sequences are SGHVS and FQNEAQ. The V gene lost 5 bases and the J gene lost 13 bases, with 14 bases spanning the gap. The CDR3 sequence: CASSLERGGLFF. In DNA form, the CDR3 reads TGTGCCAGCAGCCTAGAACGGGGTGGACTGTTTTTT.

The V gene is TRBV5-3, the J gene TRBJ1-1, with D unresolved. TRBV5-3 is recorded as an ORF, its role being uncertain. This CDR3 contains 13 residues. V lost 1 base and J lost 5, with 9 bases in between. The CDR3 protein is CARSLPSGTEAFF. CDR3 in DNA: TGTGCCAGAAGCTTGCCCTCGGGGACTGAAGCTTTCTTT.

This chain joins TRBV19 and TRBJ2-3; 11 positions agree with TRBD2. The CDR3 loop spans 17 amino acids. The V and J ends lost 4 bases and 1 base, in that order; junction bases with no gene match: 7. Per the germline V gene, CDR1 is LNHDA and CDR2 is SQIVND (reference sequence). CDR3 in DNA: TGTGCCAGTAGTAGTCTAGCGGGGGGACAGGGCACAGATACGCAGTATTTT. Its protein is CASSSLAGGQGTDTQYF.

The gene calls are TRBV6-1 and TRBJ1-2; D is unresolved. Germline V gene sequence: CDR1 MNHNS, CDR2 SASEGT. V was shortened by 7 bases and J by 0 bases, with 12 bases between the two germline ends. CDR3 size: 14 residues. Here the CDR3 reads CASIRGETNYGYTF. DNA of the CDR3: TGTGCCAGCATCCGGGGTGAAACTAACTATGGCTACACCTTC.

In its sample, this clone was seen once. V usage is TRBV11-2 and J usage is TRBJ2-3; D may be TRBD1 (6 bases). The germline V gene has CDR1 SGHAT and CDR2 FQNNGV. Deletions cut 4 bases from V and 1 base from J, with 18 bases between. This CDR3 has 17 amino acids. The chain's CDR3 is CASSSLGGQQRTDTQYF. CDR3 bases: TGTGCCAGCAGCTCTTTAGGAGGACAGCAACGCACAGATACGCAGTATTTT.

This chain joins TRBV29-1 and TRBJ1-2, with 12 bases fitting TRBD1. The germline V gene encodes CDR1 SQVTM and CDR2 ANQGSEA. The CDR3 loop spans 13 amino acids. V gave up 7 bases and J gave up 12 bases; unmatched junction bases: 12. CDR3 residues: CSGNPGQGASDTF. CDR3 sequence (DNA): TGCAGCGGAAATCCGGGACAGGGGGCTTCCGACACCTTC.